The rows below give T cell receptor beta chains drawn from one sample of a study of CD8 T cells in Susac syndrome. TCRdb ran MiXCR on the immunoSEQ multiplex PCR reads and lists one entry per CDR3 protein. The data show about 190,000 distinct CDR3 sequences, nearly 97% seen once. Sequencing was done on a sample of CD4+ T cells from PBMCs. These receptors originate from a human donor with Susac syndrome. Each CDR3 is given without its conserved first and last residue.

j_call	v_call	cdr3_aa
TRBJ1-2	TRBV5-1	ASSEGGYGYT
TRBJ2-3	TRBV5-1	ASSLAKDTQY
TRBJ2-6	TRBV2	ASSGLAGGHSGANVLT
TRBJ1-1	TRBV4-1	ASSQASGVGTEAF
TRBJ1-5	TRBV30	AWSRDRVHQPQH
TRBJ2-7	TRBV10-3	ATREYPYEQY
TRBJ2-5	TRBV5-1	ASSSGPGTGETQY
TRBJ1-1	TRBV29-1	SAGQLNTEAF
TRBJ1-1	TRBV6-5	ASRQGAGTEAF
TRBJ2-7	TRBV9	ASSVLGDVSYEQY
TRBJ2-2	TRBV28	ASSRDSLNWVFGELF
TRBJ1-2	TRBV5-1	ASSFRRNYGYT
TRBJ2-3	TRBV20-1	SASVLRGSGTDTQY
TRBJ1-1	TRBV6-5	ASSTGQGEAF
TRBJ1-6	TRBV5-1	ASSPVQGTYNSPLH
TRBJ1-6	TRBV7-6	ASSTTRAANSPLH
TRBJ2-1	TRBV20-1	SASGHIYNEQF
TRBJ1-2	TRBV4-2	ASSQDRANYGYT
TRBJ2-1	TRBV20-1	SARDIRAGGNEQF
TRBJ2-3	TRBV12-3/TRBV12-4	ASSDSADTQY
TRBJ2-7	TRBV12-3/TRBV12-4	ASSNRVEGEQY
TRBJ2-4	TRBV19	ATRDRTTKNIQY
TRBJ2-3	TRBV5-6	ASSLGQGASTDTQY
TRBJ2-1	TRBV7-8	ASSLGGGGAAGNEQF
TRBJ1-5	TRBV18	ASSPGAGQTQGVRNQPQH
TRBJ2-7	TRBV11-2	ASSLESSGHSYEQY
TRBJ1-2	TRBV30	AWSGRSTSNGYT
TRBJ2-3	TRBV11-2	ASSGRTIWGTQY
TRBJ2-3	TRBV19	ASSLVGGNTDTQY
TRBJ2-1	TRBV9	ASSVGVTPLGEQF
TRBJ1-1	TRBV28	ASNSVANTEAF
TRBJ1-4	TRBV25-1	ASSEPRMGIGEKLF
TRBJ2-5	TRBV20-1	SAIRDTKETQY
TRBJ1-2	TRBV30	AWGTGGFYGYT
TRBJ2-6	TRBV28	AIGTTGANVLT
TRBJ2-1	TRBV12-3/TRBV12-4	ASSPGLAGAYNEQF
TRBJ1-2	TRBV20-1	SARVAGYGYT
TRBJ2-5	TRBV20-1	SASRRSGGETQY
TRBJ1-1	TRBV15	ATSRTGQGNTEAF
TRBJ2-7	TRBV28	ASSFLGLAGANYEQY
TRBJ2-3	TRBV24-1	ATRDREETDTQY
TRBJ2-3	TRBV3-1	ASSQVHRAYTDTQY
TRBJ2-4	TRBV12-3/TRBV12-4	ASSLAVSPAKNIQY
TRBJ1-1	TRBV5-4	ASSTGAGDTEAF
TRBJ1-2	TRBV4-2	ASSQLLTGDGYT
TRBJ1-2	TRBV27	ASRFNYGYT
TRBJ1-4	TRBV30	AWTSTTNEKLF
TRBJ2-1	TRBV11-2	ASSLAGWANEQF